What follows describes a single TCR beta chain. Its antigen is still unknown. No base qualities exist here, and no much larger clone lies one base off it. CDR1 is given as MGHRA and CDR2 as YSYEKL, both from the germline V gene. Counted from cysteine to phenylalanine, this CDR3 has 15 amino acids. The DNA shown is the 45-base CDR3, in frame from base 1. The junction shows trimming of 4 bases on V and 3 bases on J, plus 15 bases between the germline ends. The data are from a study of blood T cell repertoires in COVID-19 (dated by TCRdb to 2019 to 2021). For context, the study as a whole: The collaborator samples originated in the United States, Italy and Spain and spanned the acute and convalescent phases of COVID-19. Nearly every sample came with metadata listing a de-identified subject ID, COVID-19 status, age in years and sex. The repertoires were released in a freely available public database intended as a resource for research on the immune response to SARS-CoV-2. Subjects who had been exposed to COVID-19, were actively infected with it, or had recovered from it provided the deeply sampled blood TCRbeta repertoires that made up the dataset. Samples came from the ongoing ImmuneRACE study (first 160 participants) plus 1,254 subjects from 6 global collaborators. Where HLA class I and class II types were available, the types were taken from metadata supplied by the sample provider, not from assay-based typing. The material from the prospective study consisted of cDNA or gDNA derived from T cells, B-cell-depleted T cells, or PBMCs. The research as a whole found: Clinical and demographic metadata were provided uncurated, with the amount varying by source and participant.

TCRbeta CDR3 regions were amplified from genomic DNA by means of the immunoSEQ Assay, a bias-controlled multiplex PCR. Concerning the study's data processing: The number of nucleated cells in each sample was estimated by amplification of reference gene primers within the assay. Sequence reads were collapsed and filtered to measure the absolute abundance of every unique TCRbeta CDR3 rearrangement. Productive Simpson clonality was computed per sample as the square root of Simpson's diversity index over productive rearrangements. TCRdb stores this immuneACCESS table with in-frame sequences only. Part of the clones is absent; in the studies checked, under half of the shortfall reflects unresolved V genes, and no reason is known for the rest. That table is the source of V, J and clone size, and D and trimming were worked out from the DNA. For this sample there are over 250,000 clones; 80% to 95% appear just once. The ten top clones hold 0.95% to 1.3% of the sample.

In the prospective study, participants were about 18 to 100 years old, resided in about two dozen geographic areas of the United States, and were enrolled through a virtual design. In the prospective study, participants were assigned to cohorts based on the clinical history participants reported in a screening survey and a study questionnaire. Recovered participants in ImmuneRACE Cohort 3 were defined by two consecutive negative NP/OP PCR tests, clearance by a healthcare professional, or resolution of symptoms. Mobile phlebotomists in the prospective study collected whole blood, serum and a nasopharyngeal or oropharyngeal swab from every participant. Over an approximately 2-month period, participants in the prospective study had the option of providing additional blood draws and questionnaires. Before DNA extraction, prospective study blood samples were shipped either frozen or at room temperature.

The receptor was isolated from a woman aged 30 to 39 who had recovered from COVID-19. Sequencing was performed on PBMCs or T cells enriched from blood (not recorded which). Here the chain combines TRBV4-1 and TRBJ1-2; too little of a D gene remains to name it. The nucleotides are TGCGCCAGCAGCCGGCCTTACCCGGGAGACTATGGCTACACCTTC. Its translation reads: CASSRPYPGDYGYTF.